Listed here are 8 T cell receptor beta chains from one sample, sequenced in a study of cytotoxic CD8 clonotypes in ibrutinib-treated CLL. Only in-frame clones appear in the TCRdb table, and some are missing; sequencing was by immunoSEQ multiplex PCR. The sample lists some 310,000 clones, roughly 80% occurring once. Sequences were derived from PBMCs, sampled before ibrutinib treatment. These receptor sequences come from a human donor with chronic lymphocytic leukemia.

The chain couples TRBV6-6 to TRBJ2-7; the D gene is possibly TRBD2 (6 bases). CDR3 size: 14 residues. CDR1 is MNHNY, CDR2 SVGAGI, per germline (reference sequence). The V and J ends lost 7 bases and 0 bases respectively, with 13 bases between them. The CDR3 spells CASKGSGSSYEQYF. The CDR3 nucleotides read TGTGCCAGCAAGGGGTCCGGGAGCTCCTACGAGCAGTACTTC.

This clone was seen once. The chain is built from TRBV10-3 and TRBJ2-3; D possibly matches TRBD1 or TRBD2 (5 bases each). Germline-derived CDR1 and CDR2 are ENHRY and SYGVKD. Trimming stripped 6 bases from V and 5 bases from J, with 18 bases between. CDR3 size: 15 residues. The CDR3 sequence: CAISEGLTQRDTQYF. The CDR3 DNA reads as TGTGCCATCAGCGAGGGGCTCACTCAACGAGATACGCAGTATTTT.

J is TRBJ1-4 and V is TRBV4-3, with D possibly TRBD1 on 6 matching bases. The V and J ends lost 4 bases and 4 bases respectively, with 10 bases between them. Germline-derived CDR1 and CDR2 are LGHNA and YSLEER. CDR3 length: 14 residues. CDR3 sequence: CASSPTGINEKLFF. CDR3 DNA: TGCGCCAGCAGCCCCACAGGGATTAATGAAAAACTGTTTTTT.

This clone turned up a few times. The rearrangement uses TRBV28 and TRBJ2-7; TRBD1 is a possible D gene (5 bases). Trimming cost V 6 bases and J 7 bases, with 10 bases left between them. CDR1 is MDHEN, CDR2 SYDVKM, per germline. The CDR3 is 11 residues long. The CDR3 loop is CASSRAREQYF. CDR3 DNA: TGTGCCAGCAGCAGGGCCAGAGAGCAGTACTTC. Variable domain in full (rest from reference TRBV28 and TRBJ2-7): DVKVTQSSRYLVKRTGEKVFLECVQDMDHENMFWYRQDPGLGLRLIYFSYDVKMKEKGDIPEGYSVSREKKERFSLILESASTNQTSMYLCASSRAREQYFGPGTRLTVT.

J is TRBJ2-3 and V is TRBV11-3; D perhaps matches TRBD1 (6 bases). The length of the CDR3 is 14 residues. In germline, CDR1 is SGHNT, CDR2 YENEEA. V lost 3 bases to trimming and J lost 3 bases, with 10 bases between them. The CDR3 bases are TGTGCCAGCAGCTTCAGGGGTAGGACAGATACGCAGTATTTT. Translating it yields CASSFRGRTDTQYF.

This chain joins TRBV9 and TRBJ2-7, with D tentatively TRBD1 or TRBD2 (5 bases each). Trimming removed 7 bases from V and 6 bases from J, with 11 bases in between. This CDR3 is 11 amino acids long. Looked up from germline, CDR1 is SGDLS and CDR2 is YYNGEE. CDR3 in DNA: TGTGCCAGCCGAGGGGATGGCGAGCAGTACTTC. It codes for CASRGDGEQYF.

V and J are TRBV5-1 and TRBJ1-3; D perhaps matches TRBD1 (5 bases). The CDR3 has 16 residues. The V end lost 0 bases, the J end lost 2 bases, and 12 bases lay between the germline ends. CDR1 SGHRS and CDR2 YFSETQ come from the germline V gene. The CDR3 is CASSLDGAKAGNTIYF. DNA of the CDR3: TGCGCCAGCAGCTTGGATGGGGCGAAGGCTGGAAACACCATATATTTT.

The J gene is TRBJ2-2, the V gene TRBV18; D uncertain. The CDR3 is made up of 11 amino acids. The germline V gene has CDR1 KGHSH and CDR2 LQKENI. Trimming stripped 4 bases from V and 6 bases from J, with 3 bases between. The CDR3 spells CASSRAGELFF. The CDR3 DNA reads TGTGCCAGCTCACGGGCCGGGGAGCTGTTTTTT. The full variable domain, with the rest looked up from reference TRBV18 and TRBJ2-2, is NAGVMQNPRHLVRRRGQEARLRCSPMKGHSHVYWYRQLPEEGLKFMVYLQKENIIDESGMPKERFSAEFPKEGPSILRIQQVVRGDSAAYFCASSRAGELFFGEGSRLTVL.